This paragraph reports one T cell receptor (beta chain). Here immunoSEQ multiplex PCR was the method, and the copy in TCRdb shows in-frame clones only, minus some. The repertoire holds some 200,000 clones, over 60% seen once, with around 24% in the top ten. This record comes from a study of blood T cell repertoires in COVID-19. The sample consisted of peripheral blood. The TCR sequence derives from a woman in her 70s with acute or convalescent COVID-19.

In DNA form, the CDR3 reads TGTGCCTGGAGTGCAGGGCAGTTATTTGAAGCTTTCTTT. Translated, it gives CAWSAGQLFEAFF. The chain uses TRBV30 and TRBJ1-1; D is perhaps TRBD1 (5 bases). CDR3 size: 13 residues. The V end lost 1 base, the J end lost 7 bases, and 13 bases lay between the germline ends. Germline V lookup: CDR1 GTSNPN, CDR2 SVGIG (reference sequence).